A selection of T cell receptor beta chains follows, all from one sample in a study of CD8 T cells in ankylosing spondylitis. TCRdb analysed the 5' RACE reads with MiXCR anew, one entry per CDR3 protein. Of approximately 340,000 distinct CDR3 sequences listed, approximately 15% were seen once; the top ten hold about 1.1%. Material for sequencing was blood, either unsorted or a sorted T cell fraction (not recorded which). The receptors were sampled from a male donor with ankylosing spondylitis or in good health (not recorded which). CDR3s include the opening cysteine and the closing phenylalanine or tryptophan. D genes are given only for firm matches. Size values are once, few and many counts, or a class for expanded clones, and some rows have none.

TRBJ2-7,TRBV12-3/TRBV12-4,-,-,CASSLAGSVYEQYF,TGTGCCAGCAGTTTAGCAGGCAGCGTCTACGAGCAGTACTTC
TRBJ2-3,TRBV5-1,-,-,CASSPRGPADTQYF,TGCGCCAGCAGCCCCCGGGGGCCCGCAGATACGCAGTATTTT
TRBJ2-1,TRBV20-1,few,-,CSAAPRTTEQFF,TGCAGTGCCGCGCCCCGGACAACTGAGCAGTTCTTC
TRBJ2-7,TRBV6-5,-,-,CASSSPNTAYEQYF,TGTGCCAGCAGTTCTCCCAATACCGCCTACGAGCAGTACTTC
TRBJ2-2,TRBV12-3/TRBV12-4,few,-,CASSFQRTGELFF,TGTGCCAGCAGTTTTCAGAGGACCGGGGAGCTGTTTTTT
TRBJ1-2,TRBV4-1,-,-,CASRTQGSNYGYTF,TGCGCCAGCAGAACCCAGGGGTCAAACTATGGCTACACCTTC
TRBJ2-3,TRBV20-1,-,-,CSARDRDRSTDTQYF,TGCAGTGCTAGAGATAGGGACCGATCCACAGATACGCAGTATTTT
TRBJ2-1,TRBV29-1,-,TRBD2,CSVPVTSGKYNEQFF,TGCAGCGTCCCTGTGACTAGCGGGAAATACAATGAGCAGTTCTTC
TRBJ2-7,TRBV6-1,-,TRBD2,CASGLAGGTYEQYF,TGTGCCAGCGGATTAGCGGGAGGGACCTACGAGCAGTACTTC
TRBJ1-1,TRBV27,many,-,CASSPDPPGSLVWGQNTEAFF,TGTGCCAGCAGCCCAGACCCCCCGGGCAGTCTGGTGTGGGGCCAAAACACTGAAGCTTTCTTT
TRBJ1-2,TRBV20-1,few,-,CSARETYYGYTF,TGCAGTGCTAGAGAAACATACTATGGCTACACCTTC
TRBJ2-1,TRBV20-1,-,-,CSARDRTYNEQFF,TGCAGTGCTAGAGACAGAACCTACAATGAGCAGTTCTTC
TRBJ1-1,TRBV5-1,-,TRBD1,CASSLIQGAGTEAFF,TGCGCCAGCAGCTTGATACAGGGGGCGGGCACTGAAGCTTTCTTT
TRBJ1-5,TRBV12-3/TRBV12-4,few,TRBD1,CASSDGTGTLNQPQHF,TGTGCCAGCAGTGACGGGACAGGAACACTCAATCAGCCCCAGCATTTT
TRBJ2-7,TRBV6-1,few,-,CASSDSYELYF,TGTGCCAGCAGTGATAGTTACGAGCTGTACTTC
TRBJ2-5,TRBV18,-,-,CASSRSQGIGETQYF,TGTGCCAGCTCACGGAGCCAGGGTATAGGAGAGACCCAGTACTTC
TRBJ2-1,TRBV10-1,-,TRBD1,CASSLGQGSGEQFF,TGCGCCAGCAGCTTGGGACAGGGGAGCGGTGAGCAGTTCTTC
TRBJ2-1,TRBV7-2,-,-,CASTSSSYNEQFF,TGTGCCAGCACCTCTAGCTCCTACAATGAGCAGTTCTTC
TRBJ1-2,TRBV7-9,few,-,CASSPMGDNYGYTF,TGTGCCAGCAGCCCCATGGGGGATAACTATGGCTACACCTTC
TRBJ1-5,TRBV29-1,-,TRBD1,CSARQGGNQPQHF,TGCAGCGCCCGACAGGGTGGTAATCAGCCCCAGCATTTT
TRBJ2-2,TRBV15,-,TRBD2,CATSAPGGAKTGELFF,TGTGCCACCAGCGCCCCCGGGGGGGCGAAAACCGGGGAGCTGTTTTTT
TRBJ2-4,TRBV3-1,-,TRBD1,CASSHGTGYDIQYF,TGTGCCAGCAGCCATGGGACAGGGTACGACATTCAGTACTTC
TRBJ2-7,TRBV12-3/TRBV12-4,-,-,CASSFRPGLGEQYF,TGTGCCAGCAGTTTTCGTCCCGGCCTTGGGGAGCAGTACTTC
TRBJ1-2,TRBV5-6,many,-,CASTPAGPLGGYTF,TGTGCCAGCACCCCAGCGGGGCCCCTCGGGGGCTACACCTTC
TRBJ1-1,TRBV5-6,few,-,CASSLKPNTEAFF,TGTGCCAGCAGCTTGAAGCCGAACACTGAAGCTTTCTTT
TRBJ2-7,TRBV12-3/TRBV12-4,few,-,CASSLARTSFKEQYF,TGTGCCAGCAGTTTAGCGCGCACTAGCTTTAAGGAGCAGTACTTC
TRBJ2-1,TRBV2,-,TRBD2,CASSVHRLGTSGRASFYNEQFF,TGTGCCAGCAGTGTCCACAGGCTTGGGACTAGCGGGAGGGCCAGTTTCTACAATGAGCAGTTCTTC
TRBJ1-6,TRBV7-9,few,-,CASTDTYNSPLHF,TGTGCCAGCACCGACACTTATAATTCACCCCTCCACTTT
TRBJ1-2,TRBV6-2/TRBV6-3,few,-,CASSRTENYGYTF,TGTGCCAGCAGTCGGACGGAAAACTATGGCTACACCTTC